The entry that follows covers one T cell receptor beta chain sequence. Antigen specificity is unknown. The data were taken from a study of blood T cells in healthy people across ages. Whole-study results and caveats: In older individuals, TCR beta diversity per million T cells was lower, falling roughly linearly with age.

Together with a sample-barcoded 5' primer, a J-beta primer mix was included in a second PCR lasting roughly 6 to 12 cycles. One entry per CDR3 protein results from TCRdb running MiXCR on the 5' RACE reads. The sample includes approximately 1,700,000 distinct CDR3 sequences, around 42% seen only once; the top ten take under 25%. Trimming stripped 2 bases from V and 3 bases from J, with 16 bases between. The CDR3 is made up of 16 amino acids. The clonotype was recovered from a human donor in good health. V gene TRBV12-3 or TRBV12-4 combines with J gene TRBJ1-1, with D uncertain. Sequenced material: blood. The CDR3 sequence: CASSLQSQVRDTEAFF. CDR3 nucleotides: TGTGCCAGCAGTTTACAAAGTCAGGTGCGGGACACTGAAGCTTTCTTT.